These 20 T cell receptor beta chains were all obtained from the same sample, sequenced in a study of blood T cell repertoires in COVID-19 (TCRdb year 2020). Library prep was done by the immunoSEQ multiplex PCR assay. TCRdb mirrors the immuneACCESS table, restricted to in-frame sequences. Some clones are absent from its copies; in checked studies, under half trace to an unresolved V gene, and the reason for the others is unknown. Across this sample there are more than 250,000 clones, with roughly 91% seen only once. The top ten clonotypes cover 1% of the sample. The sample comprised peripheral blood. These TCRs come from a middle-aged man with active or convalescent COVID-19.

The V call is TRBV5-1, the J call TRBJ2-5, with 9 bases identical to TRBD2. CDR1 is SGHRS and CDR2 is YFSETQ in the germline V gene. The V and J ends lost 7 bases and 2 bases, in that order; junction bases with no gene match: 9. The CDR3 spans 15 residues. This CDR3 is CASRWGAGGQETQYF. CDR3 in DNA: TGCGCCAGCCGCTGGGGGGCGGGGGGGCAAGAGACCCAGTACTTC. Looking up the rest from reference TRBV5-1 and TRBJ2-5 gives the full variable domain: KAGVTQTPRYLIKTRGQQVTLSCSPISGHRSVSWYQQTPGQGLQFLFEYFSETQRNKGNFPGRFSGRQFSNSRSEMNVSTLELGDSALYLCASRWGAGGQETQYFGPGTRLLVL.

This clone was observed once. The chain combines TRBV10-2 with TRBJ1-1; the D gene is possibly TRBD1 (6 bases). The CDR3 is 14 residues long. CDR1 and CDR2 (germline): WSHSY, SAAADI. Trimming cost V 2 bases and J 3 bases, with 10 bases left between them. This CDR3 is CASSEDTGYTEAFF. CDR3 in DNA: TGCGCCAGCAGTGAGGACACAGGGTACACTGAAGCTTTCTTT.

This chain connects TRBV5-4 to TRBJ2-3, with 11 positions matching TRBD2. The CDR3 is 16 amino acids. The germline V gene encodes CDR1 SGHNT and CDR2 YYREEE (reference sequence). J was trimmed by 1 base and V by 5 bases; bases with no gene match: 6. In DNA form, the CDR3 reads TGTGCCAGCAGTCCCCTAGCGGGGGGTGGCACAGATACGCAGTATTTT. It codes for CASSPLAGGGTDTQYF.

The J gene is TRBJ2-6, the V gene TRBV7-2, with 8 bases fitting TRBD1. Germline lookup yields CDR1 SGHTA and CDR2 FQGNSA. This CDR3 region has 16 residues. With 3 bases clipped from V and 2 bases from J, the junction kept 3 bases outside the gene matches. CDR3: CASSFPGGAGANVLTF. The CDR3 DNA sequence: TGTGCCAGCAGCTTCCCAGGGGGCGCTGGGGCCAACGTCCTGACTTTC.

The chain joins TRBV29-1 to TRBJ1-1; 11 bases agree with TRBD1. V trimming: 6 bases; J trimming: 6 bases; junction bases outside the gene matches: 0. This CDR3 has 11 residues. The germline CDR1 and CDR2 sequences are SQVTM and ANQGSEA. CDR3 amino acids: CSVGQGAEAFF. Written as DNA, the CDR3 is TGCAGCGTGGGACAGGGGGCTGAAGCTTTCTTT.

The V call is TRBV5-4, the J call TRBJ2-7; 9 bases align to TRBD1. The CDR3 is made up of 16 amino acids. The germline V gene has CDR1 SGHNT and CDR2 YYREEE (reference sequence). V shed 1 base, J shed 5 bases, and the junction held 10 bases outside the gene matches. The CDR3 spells CASSLFRTGEHNEQYF. CDR3 nucleotide sequence: TGTGCCAGCAGCTTGTTCCGGACAGGGGAACATAACGAGCAGTACTTC.

This chain uses TRBV19 with TRBJ1-4; 9 nucleotides match TRBD1. Losses at the gene ends were 3 bases for V and 5 bases for J; bases not matched to a gene: 1. The CDR3 totals 14 residues. CDR1 and CDR2 from the germline V gene are LNHDA and SQIVND (reference sequence). This CDR3 is CASSIGTGNEKLFF. CDR3 DNA: TGTGCCAGTAGTATCGGGACAGGGAATGAAAAACTGTTTTTT.

This clone was recorded only once. The chain links TRBV28 to TRBJ1-2; D remains unclear. The V end lost 4 bases, the J end lost 0 bases, and 9 bases lay between the germline ends. Germline-derived CDR1 and CDR2 are MDHEN and SYDVKM. This CDR3 contains 14 residues. CDR3 residues: CASSYGGSNYGYTF. The CDR3 DNA sequence: TGTGCCAGCAGTTATGGCGGCTCTAACTATGGCTACACCTTC.

The genes are TRBV7-9 and TRBJ2-7, with D maybe TRBD2 (6 bases). CDR1 and CDR2 (germline): SEHNR, FQNEAQ (reference sequence). Trimming took off 3 bases at V and 0 bases at J, with 9 bases between the two ends. This CDR3 has 14 residues. The CDR3 nucleotides read TGTGCCAGCAGCTTCGGAGGGAGCTCCTACGAGCAGTACTTC. Encoded protein: CASSFGGSSYEQYF. Full variable domain (outside the CDR3, taken from reference TRBV7-9 and TRBJ2-7): DTGVSQNPRHKITKRGQNVTFRCDPISEHNRLYWYRQTLGQGPEFLTYFQNEAQLEKSRLLSDRFSAERPKGSFSTLEIQRTEQGDSAMYLCASSFGGSSYEQYFGPGTRLTVT.

The chain joins TRBV12-3 or TRBV12-4 to TRBJ1-2; D not resolved. V lost 2 bases to trimming and J lost 5 bases, with 9 bases between them. This CDR3 spans 13 amino acids. In nucleotides, the CDR3 is TGTGCCAGCAGTTTAAACCCTCTATATGGCTACACCTTC. Amino acid sequence: CASSLNPLYGYTF.

The chain recombines TRBV12-3 or TRBV12-4 with TRBJ1-6; D gene uncertain. Trimming shortened V by 6 bases and J by 6 bases, and 9 bases separated the two germline ends. The length of the CDR3 is 13 residues. The CDR3 sequence: CASSREGNSPLHF. The CDR3 DNA reads TGTGCCAGCAGCCGCGAGGGTAATTCACCCCTCCACTTT.

This clone has only a few counts. The chain has TRBV7-2 and TRBJ1-2, with D perhaps TRBD1 (5 bases). This CDR3 has 15 amino acids. Between the trimmed V and J ends, which lost 1 base and 9 bases, there was a span of 18 bases. CDR1 is SGHTA and CDR2 is FQGNSA in the germline V gene. The CDR3 coding sequence is TGTGCCAGCAGCTTAGGAACAGGCGGGCGGGGCAGCTACACCTTC. It encodes CASSLGTGGRGSYTF.

CDR3 region: CASSPLRFGDRGDWNQPQHF. The CDR3 nucleotides are TGTGCCAGCAGCCCACTCAGGTTCGGGGACAGGGGGGATTGGAATCAGCCCCAGCATTTT. The rearrangement joins TRBV3-1 (or the pseudogene TRBV3-2) to TRBJ1-5; TRBD1 matches at 11 bases. The CDR3 has 20 residues. Germline CDR1 and CDR2: LGHDT and YNNKEL (reference sequence). Losses at the gene ends were 4 bases for V and 4 bases for J; bases not matched to a gene: 18.

This sequence joins TRBV28 and TRBJ1-2, with TRBD1 as a possible D gene (5 bases). There are 15 residues in the CDR3. V was trimmed by 1 base and J by 3 bases, leaving 12 bases between them. The germline gives CDR1 MDHEN, CDR2 SYDVKM. The CDR3 coding sequence is TGTGCCAGCAGTTTATCAAGTGAAGGGGACTATGGCTACACCTTC. Translating gives CASSLSSEGDYGYTF.

In nucleotides, the CDR3 is TGCGCCAGCAGCCCAAATCCAGGGTCAGATACGCAGTATTTT. Its protein is CASSPNPGSDTQYF. The J gene is TRBJ2-3, the V gene TRBV5-1; weak D call: TRBD1 (5 bases). The V and J ends lost 4 bases and 4 bases respectively, with 13 bases between them. CDR1 and CDR2 from the germline V gene are SGHRS and YFSETQ. The CDR3 has 14 residues.

The V and J genes are TRBV7-9 and TRBJ1-1, with a possible D match to TRBD1 (6 bases). Trimming stripped 4 bases from V and 11 bases from J, with 14 bases between. This CDR3 is 12 amino acids long. Germline CDR1 reads SEHNR; CDR2 reads FQNEAQ (reference sequence). The CDR3 sequence is CASSSTGFFAFF. CDR3 nucleotides: TGTGCCAGCAGCTCAACAGGGTTCTTTGCTTTCTTT.

V and J are TRBV7-3 and TRBJ2-2; the match to TRBD2 covers 9 bases. The CDR3 extends over 18 amino acids. Trimming removed 2 bases from V and 2 bases from J; junction bases left unmatched: 9. Germline CDR1 and CDR2: SGHTA and FQGTGA. This CDR3 reads CASSLGLLAGDNTGELFF. CDR3 sequence (DNA): TGTGCCAGCAGCTTAGGACTGTTAGCGGGAGACAACACCGGGGAGCTGTTTTTT.

This clone was found a few times. This chain links TRBV30 with TRBJ2-7; TRBD2 agrees at 7 bases. With V trimmed by 2 bases and J by 2 bases, 6 bases remained unmatched. This CDR3 contains 14 residues. Looked up from germline, CDR1 is GTSNPN and CDR2 is SVGIG (reference sequence). CDR3 DNA: TGTGCCTGGAGTTTTGGCGGGGGACCCTACGAGCAGTACTTC. Protein sequence: CAWSFGGGPYEQYF.

V is TRBV18 and J is TRBJ1-1; TRBD1 is a possible D gene (6 bases). Germline V CDR1 and CDR2: KGHSH, LQKENI. Trimming took 2 bases from V and 2 from J, leaving 12 bases between them. There are 15 residues in the CDR3. Written as DNA, the CDR3 is TGTGCCAGCTCACCATTCCGGACAGACAACACTGAAGCTTTCTTT. It yields the protein CASSPFRTDNTEAFF.

The chain combines TRBV2 with TRBJ1-2; possibly TRBD1 for D (6 bases). There are 15 residues in the CDR3. V lost 4 bases to trimming and J lost 4 bases, with 16 bases between them. The germline V gene has CDR1 SNHLY and CDR2 FYNNEI. The DNA for the CDR3 is TGTGCCAGCAGTGGCTCCCCACAGGGAAGCTATGGCTACACCTTC. Translating it yields CASSGSPQGSYGYTF.